The 20 T cell receptor beta chains below all came from one sample that was sequenced in a study of T cells after yellow fever vaccination. MiXCR was run by TCRdb on the 5' RACE reads, yielding one entry per CDR3 protein. The sample holds 300,000 to 400,000 distinct CDR3 sequences, around 4.1% seen once. Sequencing used PBMCs, obtained 5 days after the yellow fever booster vaccination. The source of these receptors is a man between 18 and 35 years old who received the YFV17D yellow fever vaccine.

This clonotype was seen repeatedly, ten times or more. The chain has TRBV7-2 and TRBJ2-1; 8 bases are a match to TRBD1. The CDR3 is 19 residues long. Germline V CDR1 and CDR2: SGHTA, FQGNSA. Trimming cost V 4 bases and J 0 bases; bases outside gene matches: 14. This chain's CDR3 is CASSSRPGTGPSSYNEQFF. DNA for the CDR3: TGTGCCAGCAGCTCACGGCCCGGGACAGGCCCCAGCTCCTACAATGAGCAGTTCTTC.

The V gene is TRBV9, the J gene TRBJ2-7, with TRBD2 identical over 9 bases. CDR1 and CDR2 (germline): SGDLS, YYNGEE. The CDR3 runs to 14 residues. The trim removed 1 base at V and 6 bases at J, leaving 5 bases unmatched. CDR3 DNA sequence: TGTGCCAGCAGCGTAAACCCTAGCGGGGCCGAGCAGTACTTC. Translated: CASSVNPSGAEQYF.

This clonotype was observed at least ten times. The chain couples TRBV6-2 or TRBV6-3 to TRBJ1-5; D not certain. The CDR3 sequence is 15 residues long. Germline CDR1 reads MNHEY; CDR2 reads SVGEGT. V was shortened by 4 bases and J by 0 bases, with 10 bases between the two germline ends. CDR3 in DNA: TGTGCCAGCAGTTCAATTTCTTATAGCAATCAGCCCCAGCATTTT. Protein: CASSSISYSNQPQHF.

This chain links TRBV7-2 with TRBJ1-4; D is ambiguous. Germline CDR1 SGHTA, CDR2 FQGNSA. V lost 1 base and J 8 bases, leaving 8 bases between the germline ends. This CDR3 has 13 residues. This CDR3 is CASSLGRSEKLFF. The CDR3 DNA reads as TGTGCCAGCAGCTTAGGACGGTCAGAAAAACTGTTTTTT.

This clonotype was recorded many times. The chain employs TRBV5-1 and TRBJ1-3; 8 bases agree with TRBD1. Germline CDR1 is SGHRS and CDR2 is YFSETQ. The CDR3 covers 15 residues. With 1 base clipped from V and 1 base from J, the junction kept 1 base outside the gene matches. Here the CDR3 DNA reads TGCGCCAGCAGCTTGAACAGGGGGTCTGGAAACACCATATATTTT. Protein sequence: CASSLNRGSGNTIYF.

This clonotype was seen only a few times. CDR3 sequence: CASRVPNTGELFF. CDR3 nucleotides: TGTGCCAGCAGGGTTCCGAACACCGGGGAGCTGTTTTTT. The V call is TRBV6-5, the J call TRBJ2-2; D not resolved. This CDR3 region has 13 residues. The germline V gene encodes CDR1 MNHEY and CDR2 SVGAGI. V shed 6 bases and J shed 0 bases, with 5 bases lying between them.

Many counts were recorded for this clonotype. DNA of the CDR3: TGTGCCAGCAGGCGACTAGCGGGGCCCTATGGGAATGAGCAGTTCTTC. It is translated as CASRRLAGPYGNEQFF. The genes are TRBV5-5 and TRBJ2-1, with TRBD2 matching 11 bases. CDR1 and CDR2 from the germline V gene are SGHKS and YYEKEE (reference sequence). V shed 5 bases, J shed 7 bases, and the junction held 11 bases outside the gene matches. The CDR3 has 16 residues. Filled out from reference TRBV5-5 and TRBJ2-1, the complete variable domain reads DAGVTQSPTHLIKTRGQQVTLRCSPISGHKSVSWYQQVLGQGPQFIFQYYEKEERGRGNFPDRFSARQFPNYSSELNVNALLLGDSALYLCASRRLAGPYGNEQFFGPGTRLTVL.

This clonotype was detected a few times. The rearrangement joins TRBV6-6 to TRBJ2-7, with D unresolved. This CDR3 region has 15 residues. Trimming removed 8 bases from V and 3 bases from J, with 20 bases in between. Germline V lookup: CDR1 MNHNY, CDR2 SVGAGI (reference sequence). As DNA, the CDR3 is TGTGCCAGCCGTACCCGACGGACGGACGACTACGAGCAGTACGTC. Protein sequence: CASRTRRTDDYEQYV.

The rearrangement joins TRBV3-2 to TRBJ1-6; the table's D call TRBD1 went unverified against the DNA. TRBV3-2 is described as a pseudogene. This CDR3 contains 16 residues. CDR3 DNA: TGTGCCAGCAGCCAAGGACCGGGCCGCTATAATTCACCCCTCCACTTT. This codes for CASSQGPGRYNSPLHF.

This clonotype was recorded a few times. V gene TRBV19 combines with J gene TRBJ1-4; D is uncertain. Trimming removed 3 bases from V and 9 bases from J, with 14 bases in between. Germline CDR1 LNHDA, CDR2 SQIVND (reference sequence). The CDR3 has 14 amino acids. The CDR3 DNA reads TGTGCCAGTAGTATTTTGGCAGAGCACAAAAAACTGTTTTTT. Its protein is CASSILAEHKKLFF.

This clonotype was seen repeatedly, ten times or more. The chain uses TRBV20-1 and TRBJ1-1; TRBD1 aligns across 9 bases. The germline V gene has CDR1 DFQATT and CDR2 SNEGSKA (reference sequence). V dropped 4 bases and J dropped 0; count of bases not matched to a gene: 3. This CDR3 spans 14 amino acids. CDR3 in amino acids: CSAKQGAMNTEAFF. CDR3 bases: TGCAGTGCTAAACAGGGGGCAATGAACACTGAAGCTTTCTTT.

This clonotype was found a few times. CDR3 loop: CASRPPGDQYNEQFF. Written as DNA, the CDR3 is TGTGCCAGCAGGCCCCCGGGGGATCAATACAATGAGCAGTTCTTC. The J gene is TRBJ2-1, the V gene TRBV7-2, with a possible D match to TRBD2 (6 bases). CDR3 length: 15 residues. V gave up 6 bases and J gave up 4 bases, with 16 bases separating them. Germline-derived CDR1 and CDR2 are SGHTA and FQGNSA.

J is TRBJ2-1 and V is TRBV7-3; 13 nucleotides match TRBD2. J lost 8 bases, V lost 4 bases, and 2 bases had no gene match. Germline CDR1 is SGHTA and CDR2 is FQGTGA. The CDR3 runs to 14 residues. The CDR3 coding sequence is TGTGCCAGCAGCTCAGGACTAGCGGGAGATGAGCAGTTCTTC. This encodes CASSSGLAGDEQFF.

The CDR3 DNA reads as TGCAGCGTTGCGGAATCGACAGGGAATCAGCCCCAGCATTTT. Amino acids: CSVAESTGNQPQHF. The J gene is TRBJ1-5, the V gene TRBV29-1; TRBD1 agrees at 7 bases. The CDR3 is 14 residues long. V lost 4 bases to trimming and J lost 4 bases; unmatched junction nucleotides: 7. Germline lookup yields CDR1 SQVTM and CDR2 ANQGSEA.

This clonotype was counted at least ten times. The chain combines TRBV7-9 with TRBJ2-5; D remains unclear. Trimming removed 2 bases at V and 3 bases at J, with 10 bases between. This CDR3 is 14 amino acids long. CDR1 is SEHNR and CDR2 is FQNEAQ in the germline V gene (reference sequence). The CDR3 region is CASSLWASEETQYF. DNA for the CDR3: TGTGCCAGCAGCTTATGGGCTAGTGAAGAGACCCAGTACTTC. Combining the CDR3 with reference TRBV7-9 and TRBJ2-5 gives the whole variable domain DTGVSQNPRHKITKRGQNVTFRCDPISEHNRLYWYRQTLGQGPEFLTYFQNEAQLEKSRLLSDRFSAERPKGSFSTLEIQRTEQGDSAMYLCASSLWASEETQYFGPGTRLLVL.

Concerning this clonotype itself: One base away lies a much larger clone, so this may be a sequencing read error. The DNA of the CDR3 is TGCGCCAGCAGCGACGAGATTTCGGTAGAGGGGACAGATACGCAGTATTTT. This encodes CASSDEISVEGTDTQYF. The chain uses TRBV5-1 and TRBJ2-3; D could derive from TRBD1 or TRBD2 (5 bases each). The germline gives CDR1 SGHRS, CDR2 YFSETQ. This CDR3 has 17 amino acids. V shed 4 bases and J shed 3 bases, with 21 bases lying between them.

Ten or more counts support this clonotype. The chain combines TRBV7-2 with TRBJ1-6, with 7 bases matching TRBD1. After removal of 6 bases from V and 6 bases from J, the junction contained 8 bases not matched to a gene. The CDR3 is made up of 15 amino acids. The germline gives CDR1 SGHTA, CDR2 FQGNSA. Here the CDR3 reads CASSQAGTVNSPLHF. DNA of the CDR3: TGTGCCAGCAGTCAAGCCGGGACAGTTAATTCACCCCTCCACTTT. The variable domain in full, completed from reference TRBV7-2 and TRBJ1-6, reads GAGVSQSPSNKVTEKGKDVELRCDPISGHTALYWYRQSLGQGLEFLIYFQGNSAPDKSGLPSDRFSAERTGGSVSTLTIQRTQQEDSAVYLCASSQAGTVNSPLHFGNGTRLTVT.

This clonotype has ten or more counts. The gene calls are TRBV5-5 and TRBJ2-1; D is undetermined. CDR1 and CDR2 (germline): SGHKS, YYEKEE (reference sequence). V dropped 4 bases and J dropped 0 bases, with 14 bases sitting between them. CDR3 length: 16 residues. CDR3 DNA: TGTGCCAGCAGCACCTCGACCACCAGCTCCTACAATGAGCAGTTCTTC. Translated, it gives CASSTSTTSSYNEQFF. The full variable domain, with the rest looked up from reference TRBV5-5 and TRBJ2-1, is DAGVTQSPTHLIKTRGQQVTLRCSPISGHKSVSWYQQVLGQGPQFIFQYYEKEERGRGNFPDRFSARQFPNYSSELNVNALLLGDSALYLCASSTSTTSSYNEQFFGPGTRLTVL.

The chain employs TRBV5-1 and TRBJ2-3, with 8 bases matching TRBD1. Germline CDR1 is SGHRS and CDR2 is YFSETQ. CDR3 length equals 15 residues. The V and J ends lost 1 base and 3 bases, in that order; junction bases with no gene match: 4. The CDR3 DNA is TGCGCCAGCAGCTTGATGGACAGGGTTACAGATACGCAGTATTTT. As protein: CASSLMDRVTDTQYF.

Only a few counts were recorded for this clonotype. Sequence at one end of the junction differs from germline and may be a read error. This chain connects TRBV20-1 to TRBJ2-1, with D perhaps matching TRBD1 or TRBD2 (6 bases each). Germline loops: CDR1 DFQATT, CDR2 SNEGSKA (reference sequence). The CDR3 spans 14 residues. CDR3 bases: TGCAGTGCTCGAGAGGAGGGGGCCTACAATGAGCAGTTCTTC. Amino acids: CSAREEGAYNEQFF.